This section outlines one TCR beta chain sequence together with its context. Compared with germline, one end of the junction differs, possibly owing to a read error. This CDR3 contains 13 residues. Germline values: CDR1 SGHAT, CDR2 FQNNGV. This sample was taken from a study of blood T cell repertoires in COVID-19. The overall study: T cells, B-cell-depleted T cells, or PBMCs provided the cDNA or gDNA that served as material.

Profiled with immunoSEQ multiplex PCR; TCRdb holds only in-frame clones, not every one. The sample yields around 270,000 clones, more than 85% seen once. Enrollment of patients from Seattle took place during active infection, with longitudinal follow-up. The sample comprised peripheral blood. The chain recombines TRBV11-2 with TRBJ2-3; D not resolved. This receptor was obtained from a person in their late teens or twenties with COVID-19, enrolled during active disease. The CDR3: CASRLDIADTQYF. For the CDR3, the DNA is TGTGCCAGCAGGTTAGACATAGCCGATACGCAGTATTTT.